This TCR beta chain was found in a study of cytomegalovirus exposure and HLA in healthy donors. At the level of the study: Of the donors genotyped, several hundred in all, 65% to 90% fell in the Caucasian-associated ancestry cluster. Broader study findings: Most TCR sequences were rare, but some public TCRs occurred in many donors. Presence/absence analyses assumed roughly uniform sequencing depth across donors, which may not hold. Later work found most CMV-associated TCR beta chains apparently HLA-restricted.

A remark on this clone: Its antigen is unknown.

Vbeta (60) and Jbeta (13) primers were used in the PCR. TCRdb keeps only in-frame clones here, not all; method: immunoSEQ multiplex PCR. The table lists 150,000 to 200,000 clones, roughly 79% of them singletons, with approximately 1% in the top ten. The CDR3 totals 17 residues. From germline, CDR1 is SGHAT and CDR2 FQNNGV. The junction had 15 bases not matched to a gene; V was cut back by 6 bases and J by 2 bases. This clonotype originated in a woman in her 40s in good health and CMV-seronegative. The chain recombines TRBV11-2 with TRBJ2-7, with 8 bases matching TRBD1. The sequencing input was PBMCs. As DNA, the CDR3 is TGTGCCAGCAGTTCCATAGCACCGGGACAGGCGACCTACGAGCAGTACTTC. This gives the protein CASSSIAPGQATYEQYF.